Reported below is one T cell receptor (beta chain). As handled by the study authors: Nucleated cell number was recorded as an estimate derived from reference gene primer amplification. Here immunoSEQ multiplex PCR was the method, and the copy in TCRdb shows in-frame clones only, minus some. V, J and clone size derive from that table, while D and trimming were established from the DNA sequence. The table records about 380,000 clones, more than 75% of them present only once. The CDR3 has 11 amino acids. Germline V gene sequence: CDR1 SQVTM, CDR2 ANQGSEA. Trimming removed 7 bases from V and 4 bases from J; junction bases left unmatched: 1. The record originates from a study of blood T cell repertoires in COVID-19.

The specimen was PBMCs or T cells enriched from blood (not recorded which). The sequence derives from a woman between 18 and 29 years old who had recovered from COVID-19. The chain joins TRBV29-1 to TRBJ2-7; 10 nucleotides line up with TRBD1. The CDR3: CSAGQGYEQYF. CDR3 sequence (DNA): TGCAGCGCGGGACAGGGGTACGAGCAGTACTTC.